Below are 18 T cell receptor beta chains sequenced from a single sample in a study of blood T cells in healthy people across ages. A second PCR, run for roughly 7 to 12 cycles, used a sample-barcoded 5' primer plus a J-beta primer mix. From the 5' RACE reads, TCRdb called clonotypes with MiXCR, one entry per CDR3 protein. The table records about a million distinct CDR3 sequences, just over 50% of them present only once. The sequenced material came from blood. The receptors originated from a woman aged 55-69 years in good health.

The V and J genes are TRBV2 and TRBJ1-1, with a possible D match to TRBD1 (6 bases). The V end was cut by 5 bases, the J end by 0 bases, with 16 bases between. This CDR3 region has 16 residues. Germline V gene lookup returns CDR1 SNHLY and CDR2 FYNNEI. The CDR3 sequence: CASSLDRTSMNTEAFF. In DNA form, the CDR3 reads TGTGCCAGCAGTTTAGACAGGACATCAATGAACACTGAAGCTTTCTTT.

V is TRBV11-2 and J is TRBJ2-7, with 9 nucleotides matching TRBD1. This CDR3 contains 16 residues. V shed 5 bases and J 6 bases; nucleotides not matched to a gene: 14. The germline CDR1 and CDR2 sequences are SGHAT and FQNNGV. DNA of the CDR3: TGTGCCAGCAGCCTCCTTGCCGGGACAGGGTCTTCCGAGCAGTACTTC. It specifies CASSLLAGTGSSEQYF.

CDR3 DNA sequence: TGCAGTGCTATTCGCACTAGCACAGATACGCAGTATTTT. It is translated as CSAIRTSTDTQYF. The chain combines TRBV20-1 with TRBJ2-3; D unresolved. Germline loops: CDR1 DFQATT, CDR2 SNEGSKA (reference sequence). This CDR3 contains 13 residues. Between the trimmed V and J ends, which lost 4 bases and 0 bases, there was a span of 8 bases.

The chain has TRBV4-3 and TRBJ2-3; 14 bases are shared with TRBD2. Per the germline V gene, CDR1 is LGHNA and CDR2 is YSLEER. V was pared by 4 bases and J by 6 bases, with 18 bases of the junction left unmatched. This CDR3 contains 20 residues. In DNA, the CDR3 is TGCGCCAGCAGCCCCCACCGCACCGGACTAGCGGGAGGATATGGGGATACGCAGTATTTT. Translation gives CASSPHRTGLAGGYGDTQYF.

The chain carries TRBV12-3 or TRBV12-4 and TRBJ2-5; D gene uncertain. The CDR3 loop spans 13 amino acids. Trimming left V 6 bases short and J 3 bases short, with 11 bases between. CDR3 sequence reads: CASSRSWKETQYF. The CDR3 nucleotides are TGTGCCAGCAGCCGGTCCTGGAAAGAGACCCAGTACTTC.

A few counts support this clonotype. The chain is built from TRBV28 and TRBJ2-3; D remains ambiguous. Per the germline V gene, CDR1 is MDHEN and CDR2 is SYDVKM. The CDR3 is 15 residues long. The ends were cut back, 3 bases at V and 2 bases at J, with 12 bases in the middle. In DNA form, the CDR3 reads TGTGCCAGCAGTTTTAGAAGTGGCCCCACAGATACGCAGTATTTT. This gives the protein CASSFRSGPTDTQYF. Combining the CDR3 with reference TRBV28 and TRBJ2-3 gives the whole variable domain DVKVTQSSRYLVKRTGEKVFLECVQDMDHENMFWYRQDPGLGLRLIYFSYDVKMKEKGDIPEGYSVSREKKERFSLILESASTNQTSMYLCASSFRSGPTDTQYFGPGTRLTVL.

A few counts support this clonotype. CDR3 sequence: CASSFSGGRNYEQYF. Here the CDR3 DNA reads TGTGCCAGCAGTTTTTCGGGGGGACGGAACTACGAGCAGTACTTC. This chain links TRBV28 with TRBJ2-7; 7 bases are shared with TRBD2. Germline CDR1 MDHEN, CDR2 SYDVKM. This CDR3 has 15 residues. The V gene end was trimmed by 3 bases and the J gene end by 3 bases; junction bases not matched to a gene: 8.

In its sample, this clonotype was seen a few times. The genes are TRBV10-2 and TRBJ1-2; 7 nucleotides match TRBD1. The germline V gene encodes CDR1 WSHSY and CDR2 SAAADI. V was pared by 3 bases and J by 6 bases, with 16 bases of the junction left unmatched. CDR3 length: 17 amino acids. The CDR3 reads CASSDPSTYRGGDGYTF. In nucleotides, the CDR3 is TGCGCCAGCAGTGATCCCTCCACGTACAGGGGTGGAGATGGCTACACCTTC.

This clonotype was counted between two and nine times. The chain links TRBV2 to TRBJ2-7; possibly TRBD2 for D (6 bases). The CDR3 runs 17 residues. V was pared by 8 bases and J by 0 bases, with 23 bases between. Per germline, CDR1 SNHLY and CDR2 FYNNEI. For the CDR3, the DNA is TGTGCCAGCCTCCGGGGACTGAGACTGGGGAGCTCCTACGAGCAGTACTTC. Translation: CASLRGLRLGSSYEQYF.

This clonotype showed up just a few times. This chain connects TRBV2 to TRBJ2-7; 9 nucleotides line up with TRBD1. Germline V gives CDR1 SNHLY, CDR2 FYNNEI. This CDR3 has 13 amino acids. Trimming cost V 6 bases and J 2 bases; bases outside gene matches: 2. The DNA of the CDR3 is TGTGCCAGCAGGCGGGACAGGGCCTACGAGCAGTACTTC. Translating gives CASRRDRAYEQYF.

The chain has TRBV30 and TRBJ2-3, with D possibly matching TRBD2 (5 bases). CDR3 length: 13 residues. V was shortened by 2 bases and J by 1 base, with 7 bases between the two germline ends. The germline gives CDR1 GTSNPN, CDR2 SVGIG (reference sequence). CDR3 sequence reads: CAWSWTGTDTQYF. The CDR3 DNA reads TGTGCCTGGAGTTGGACTGGCACAGATACGCAGTATTTT.

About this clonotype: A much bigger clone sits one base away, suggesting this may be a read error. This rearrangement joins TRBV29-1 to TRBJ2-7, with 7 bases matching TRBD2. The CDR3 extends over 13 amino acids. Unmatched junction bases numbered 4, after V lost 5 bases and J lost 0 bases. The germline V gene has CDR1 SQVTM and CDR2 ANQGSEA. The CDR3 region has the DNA TGCAGCGTTACAGCGGGGTCCTCCTACGAGCAGTACTTC. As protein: CSVTAGSSYEQYF.

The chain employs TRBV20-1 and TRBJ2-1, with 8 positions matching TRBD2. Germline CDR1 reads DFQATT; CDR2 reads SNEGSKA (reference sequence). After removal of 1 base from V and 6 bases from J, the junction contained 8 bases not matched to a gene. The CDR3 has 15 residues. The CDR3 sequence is CSARAHLLAANEQFF. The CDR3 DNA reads TGCAGTGCTAGAGCCCACCTACTAGCGGCCAATGAGCAGTTCTTC.

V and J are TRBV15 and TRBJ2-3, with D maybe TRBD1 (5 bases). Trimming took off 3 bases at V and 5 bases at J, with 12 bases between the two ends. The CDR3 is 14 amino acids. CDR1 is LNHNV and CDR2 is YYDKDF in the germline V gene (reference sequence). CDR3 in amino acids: CATSRPQGVDTQYF. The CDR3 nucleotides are TGTGCCACCAGCAGGCCCCAGGGCGTAGATACGCAGTATTTT.

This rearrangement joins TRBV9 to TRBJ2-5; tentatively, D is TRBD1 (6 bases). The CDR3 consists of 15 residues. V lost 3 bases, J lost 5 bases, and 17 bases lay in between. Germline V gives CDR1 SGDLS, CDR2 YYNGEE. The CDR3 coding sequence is TGTGCCAGCAGCGGAAACACAGGGTTTCGCGAGACCCAGTACTTC. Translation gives CASSGNTGFRETQYF.

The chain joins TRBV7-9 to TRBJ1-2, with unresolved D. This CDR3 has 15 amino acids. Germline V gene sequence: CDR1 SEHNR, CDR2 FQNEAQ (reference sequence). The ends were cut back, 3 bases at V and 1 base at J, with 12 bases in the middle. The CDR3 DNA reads TGTGCCAGCAGCTTGGAATCGACGGTTAACTATGGCTACACCTTC. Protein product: CASSLESTVNYGYTF.

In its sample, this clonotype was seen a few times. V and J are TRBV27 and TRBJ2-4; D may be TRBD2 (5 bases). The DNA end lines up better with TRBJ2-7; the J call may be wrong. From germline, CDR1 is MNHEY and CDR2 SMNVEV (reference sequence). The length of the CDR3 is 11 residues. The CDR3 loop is CASRDFREQYF. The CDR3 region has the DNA TGTGCCAGCAGGGACTTCCGCGAGCAGTACTTC.

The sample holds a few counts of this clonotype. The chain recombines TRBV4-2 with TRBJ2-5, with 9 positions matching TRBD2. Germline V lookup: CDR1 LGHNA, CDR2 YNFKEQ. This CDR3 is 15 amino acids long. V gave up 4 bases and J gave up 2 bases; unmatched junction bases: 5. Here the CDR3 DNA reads TGTGCCAGCAGCCGAGTGACTAGCGGACAAGAGACCCAGTACTTC. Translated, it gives CASSRVTSGQETQYF.